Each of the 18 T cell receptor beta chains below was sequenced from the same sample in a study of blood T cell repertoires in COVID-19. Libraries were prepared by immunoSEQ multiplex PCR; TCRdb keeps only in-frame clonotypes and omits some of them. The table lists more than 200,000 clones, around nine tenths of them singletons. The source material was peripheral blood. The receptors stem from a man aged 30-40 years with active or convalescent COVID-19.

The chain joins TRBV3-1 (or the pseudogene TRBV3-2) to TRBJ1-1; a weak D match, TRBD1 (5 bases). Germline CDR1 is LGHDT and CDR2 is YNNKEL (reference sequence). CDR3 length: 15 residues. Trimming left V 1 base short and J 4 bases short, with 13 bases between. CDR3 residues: CASSQAGGVSTEAFF. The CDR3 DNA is TGTGCCAGCAGCCAAGCCGGGGGGGTGAGCACTGAAGCTTTCTTT.

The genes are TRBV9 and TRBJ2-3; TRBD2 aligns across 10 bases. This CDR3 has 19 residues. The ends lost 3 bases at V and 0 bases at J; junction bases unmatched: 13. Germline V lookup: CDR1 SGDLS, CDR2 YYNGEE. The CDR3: CASSAEAGGPFQSTDTQYF. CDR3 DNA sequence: TGTGCCAGCAGCGCCGAAGCGGGGGGGCCATTTCAAAGCACAGATACGCAGTATTTT.

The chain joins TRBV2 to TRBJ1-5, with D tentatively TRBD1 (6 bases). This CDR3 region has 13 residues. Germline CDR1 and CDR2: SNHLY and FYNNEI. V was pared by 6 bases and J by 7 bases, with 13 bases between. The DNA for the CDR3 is TGTGCCAGCAGGGATACAGGGTACCAGCCCCAGCATTTT. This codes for CASRDTGYQPQHF.

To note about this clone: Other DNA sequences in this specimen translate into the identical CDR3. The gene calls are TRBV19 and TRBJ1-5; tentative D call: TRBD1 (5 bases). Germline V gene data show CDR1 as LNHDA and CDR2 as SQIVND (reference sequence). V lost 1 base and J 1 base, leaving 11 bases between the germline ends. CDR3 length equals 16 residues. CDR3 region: CASSIVGQISNQPQHF. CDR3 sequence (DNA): TGTGCCAGTAGTATAGTGGGGCAGATAAGCAATCAGCCCCAGCATTTT.

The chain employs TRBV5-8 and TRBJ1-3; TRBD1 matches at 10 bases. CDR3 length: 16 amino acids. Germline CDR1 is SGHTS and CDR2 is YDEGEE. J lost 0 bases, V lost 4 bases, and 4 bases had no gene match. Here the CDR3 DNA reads TGTGCCAGCAGCGCGGGACAGGGGTACTCTGGAAACACCATATATTTT. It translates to CASSAGQGYSGNTIYF.

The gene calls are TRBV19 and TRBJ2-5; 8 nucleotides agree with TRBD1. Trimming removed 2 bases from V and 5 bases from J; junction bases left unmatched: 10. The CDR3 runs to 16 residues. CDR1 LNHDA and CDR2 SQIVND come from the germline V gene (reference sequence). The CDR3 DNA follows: TGTGCCAGTAGTATACAGCGGACAGGGTTAGTTGAGACCCAGTACTTC. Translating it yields CASSIQRTGLVETQYF.

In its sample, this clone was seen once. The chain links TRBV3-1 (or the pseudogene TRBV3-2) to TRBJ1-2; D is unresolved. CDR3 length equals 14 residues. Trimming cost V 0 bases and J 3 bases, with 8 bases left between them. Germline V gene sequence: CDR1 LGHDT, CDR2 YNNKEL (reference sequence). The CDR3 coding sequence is TGTGCCAGCAGCCAAGAATCGCGGCACTATGGCTACACCTTC. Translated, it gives CASSQESRHYGYTF.

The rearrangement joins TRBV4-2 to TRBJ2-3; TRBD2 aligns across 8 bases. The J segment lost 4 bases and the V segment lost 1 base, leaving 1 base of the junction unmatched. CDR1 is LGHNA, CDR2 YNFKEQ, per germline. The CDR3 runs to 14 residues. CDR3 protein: CASSQGTSPDTQYF. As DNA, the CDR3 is TGTGCCAGCAGCCAAGGGACTAGCCCAGATACGCAGTATTTT.

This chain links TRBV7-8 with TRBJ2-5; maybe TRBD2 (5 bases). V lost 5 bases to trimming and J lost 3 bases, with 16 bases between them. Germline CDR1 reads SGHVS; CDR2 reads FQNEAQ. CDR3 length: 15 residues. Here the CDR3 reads CASSKLEGRKETQYF. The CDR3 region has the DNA TGTGCCAGCAGCAAACTAGAAGGACGCAAAGAGACCCAGTACTTC.

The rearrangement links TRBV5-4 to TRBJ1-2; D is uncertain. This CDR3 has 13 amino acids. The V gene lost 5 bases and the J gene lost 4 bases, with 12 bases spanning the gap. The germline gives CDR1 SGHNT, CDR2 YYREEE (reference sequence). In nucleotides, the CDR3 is TGTGCCAGCAGTCCATCTTTACTCTATGGCTACACCTTC. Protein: CASSPSLLYGYTF. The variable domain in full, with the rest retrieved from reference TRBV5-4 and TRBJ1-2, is ETGVTQSPTHLIKTRGQQVTLRCSSQSGHNTVSWYQQALGQGPQFIFQYYREEENGRGNFPPRFSGLQFPNYSSELNVNALELDDSALYLCASSPSLLYGYTFGSGTRLTVV.

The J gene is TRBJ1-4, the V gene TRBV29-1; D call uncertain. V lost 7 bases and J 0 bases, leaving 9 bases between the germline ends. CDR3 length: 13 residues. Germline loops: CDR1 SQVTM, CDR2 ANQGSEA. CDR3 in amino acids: CSGGSATNEKLFF. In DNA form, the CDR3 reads TGCAGCGGGGGAAGCGCAACTAATGAAAAACTGTTTTTT. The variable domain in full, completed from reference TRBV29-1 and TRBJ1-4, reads SAVISQKPSRDICQRGTSLTIQCQVDSQVTMMFWYRQQPGQSLTLIATANQGSEATYESGFVIDKFPISRPNLTFSTLTVSNMSPEDSSIYLCSGGSATNEKLFFGSGTQLSVL.

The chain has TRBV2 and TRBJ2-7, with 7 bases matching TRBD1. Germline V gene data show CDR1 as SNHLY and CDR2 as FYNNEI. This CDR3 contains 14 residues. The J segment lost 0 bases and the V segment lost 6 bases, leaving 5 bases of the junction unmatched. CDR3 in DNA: TGTGCCAGCAGCGGGACAGAGAGCTCCTACGAGCAGTACTTC. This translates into CASSGTESSYEQYF.

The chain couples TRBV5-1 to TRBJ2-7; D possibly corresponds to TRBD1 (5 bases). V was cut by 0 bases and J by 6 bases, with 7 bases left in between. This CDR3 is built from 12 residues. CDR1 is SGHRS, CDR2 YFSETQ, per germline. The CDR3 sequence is CASSLAGPEQYF. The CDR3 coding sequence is TGCGCCAGCAGCTTGGCAGGGCCCGAGCAGTACTTC. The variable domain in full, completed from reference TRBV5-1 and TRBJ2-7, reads KAGVTQTPRYLIKTRGQQVTLSCSPISGHRSVSWYQQTPGQGLQFLFEYFSETQRNKGNFPGRFSGRQFSNSRSEMNVSTLELGDSALYLCASSLAGPEQYFGPGTRLTVT.

CDR3 loop: CASSQERTGGYYGYTF. Written as DNA, the CDR3 is TGCGCCAGCAGCCAAGAAAGGACAGGGGGCTACTATGGCTACACCTTC. V is TRBV4-1 and J is TRBJ1-2, with TRBD1 matching 11 bases. Looked up from germline, CDR1 is MGHRA and CDR2 is YSYEKL. V lost 0 bases to trimming and J lost 3 bases; unmatched junction nucleotides: 3. This CDR3 spans 16 amino acids.

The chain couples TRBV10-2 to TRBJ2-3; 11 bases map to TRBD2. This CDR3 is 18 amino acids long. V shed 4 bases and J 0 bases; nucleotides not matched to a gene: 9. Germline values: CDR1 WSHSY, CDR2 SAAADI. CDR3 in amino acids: CASSGVAGGPSSTDTQYF. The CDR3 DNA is TGCGCCAGCAGTGGTGTAGCGGGGGGGCCCTCTAGCACAGATACGCAGTATTTT.

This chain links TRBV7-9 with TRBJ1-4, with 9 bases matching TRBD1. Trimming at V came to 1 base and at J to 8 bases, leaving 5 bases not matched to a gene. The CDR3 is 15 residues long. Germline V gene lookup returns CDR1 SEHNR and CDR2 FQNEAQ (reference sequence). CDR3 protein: CASSLGDREEEKLFF. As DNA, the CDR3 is TGTGCCAGCAGCTTAGGGGACAGGGAGGAGGAAAAACTGTTTTTT.

CDR3 protein: CASRPVGGREKLFF. The CDR3 nucleotides are TGTGCCAGCCGCCCGGTGGGGGGAAGGGAAAAACTGTTTTTT. V gene TRBV6-5 combines with J gene TRBJ1-4; possibly TRBD1 for D (5 bases). This CDR3 has 14 amino acids. CDR1 MNHEY and CDR2 SVGAGI come from the germline V gene. Between the trimmed V and J ends, which lost 8 bases and 8 bases, there was a span of 18 bases.

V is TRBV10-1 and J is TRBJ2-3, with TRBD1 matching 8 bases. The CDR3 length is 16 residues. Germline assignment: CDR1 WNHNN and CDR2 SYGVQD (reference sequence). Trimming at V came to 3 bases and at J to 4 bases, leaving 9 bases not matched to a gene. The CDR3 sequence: CASSEGRTGWSDTQYF. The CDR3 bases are TGCGCCAGCAGTGAAGGGAGGACAGGGTGGTCAGATACGCAGTATTTT.